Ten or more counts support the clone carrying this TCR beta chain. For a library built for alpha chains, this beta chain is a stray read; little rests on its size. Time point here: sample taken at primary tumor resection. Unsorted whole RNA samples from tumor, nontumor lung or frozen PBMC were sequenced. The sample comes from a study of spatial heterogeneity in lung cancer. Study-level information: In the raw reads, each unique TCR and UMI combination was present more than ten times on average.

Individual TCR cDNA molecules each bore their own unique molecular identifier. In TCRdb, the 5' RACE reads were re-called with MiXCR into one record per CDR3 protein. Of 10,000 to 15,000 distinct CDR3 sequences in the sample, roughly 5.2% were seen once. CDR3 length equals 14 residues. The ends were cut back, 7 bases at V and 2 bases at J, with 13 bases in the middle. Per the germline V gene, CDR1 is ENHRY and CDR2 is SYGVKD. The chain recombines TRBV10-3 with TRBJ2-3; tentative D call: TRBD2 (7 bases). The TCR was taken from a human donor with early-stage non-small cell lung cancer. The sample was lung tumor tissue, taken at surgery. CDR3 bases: TGTGCCATCAAGGGGGGGGCAAACACAGATACGCAGTATTTT. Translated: CAIKGGANTDTQYF.